This T cell receptor (beta chain) was profiled in a study of blood T cells in healthy people across ages. Regarding the study as a whole: What prevented conclusive comparison of naive and antigen-experienced cells was that PBMCs were unsorted. Investigators viewed diversity estimates from one million T cells as underestimates, the study reported.

Germline V gene sequence: CDR1 MGHRA, CDR2 YSYEKL. The CDR3 is 13 residues long. The V and J ends lost 4 bases and 5 bases respectively, with 9 bases between them. A second PCR of roughly 7 to 11 cycles used a sample-barcoded 5' primer and a J-beta primer mix. A single record per CDR3 protein comes from TCRdb applying MiXCR to the 5' RACE reads. The sample holds about 1.4 million distinct CDR3 sequences; 45% to 70% are singletons and the top ten take 6.5% to 8.5%. Healthy Caucasian individuals from Russia aged about 6 to 100 served as donors. As to this clonotype: Its antigen remains unidentified.

The source is a man between 18 and 35 years old in good health. Sequencing input: blood. This chain uses TRBV4-1 with TRBJ2-1; possibly TRBD2 for D (6 bases). This chain's CDR3 is CASSRLVNNEQFF. The CDR3 nucleotides are TGCGCCAGCAGCCGACTAGTAAACAATGAGCAGTTCTTC.